The subject of this entry is one TCR beta chain. The antigen remains undetermined. This entry belongs to a study of T cells in localized non-small cell lung cancer. Regarding the study as a whole: The study found T cell clonality highest in uninvolved adjacent lung, above tumor. Blood T cell density predicted longer survival; adjacent-lung clonality, shorter.

Sequencing was performed with immunoSEQ multiplex PCR; in TCRdb, only in-frame clones are kept and a portion is missing. The sample shows some 54,000 clones, over 70% of them seen only once. V shed 0 bases, J shed 1 base, and the junction held 5 bases outside the gene matches. CDR3 length equals 17 residues. The germline V gene has CDR1 LGHNA and CDR2 YSLEER. The receptor's source is a woman aged 35 to 69 with stage II lung adenocarcinoma. This material consisted of PBMCs, taken before any cancer treatment. The gene calls are TRBV4-3 and TRBJ2-5, with 10 bases fitting TRBD2. CDR3 sequence (DNA): TGCGCCAGCAGCCAAGATAAAAGCGGGGGGGCCCAAGAGACCCAGTACTTC. It specifies CASSQDKSGGAQETQYF.